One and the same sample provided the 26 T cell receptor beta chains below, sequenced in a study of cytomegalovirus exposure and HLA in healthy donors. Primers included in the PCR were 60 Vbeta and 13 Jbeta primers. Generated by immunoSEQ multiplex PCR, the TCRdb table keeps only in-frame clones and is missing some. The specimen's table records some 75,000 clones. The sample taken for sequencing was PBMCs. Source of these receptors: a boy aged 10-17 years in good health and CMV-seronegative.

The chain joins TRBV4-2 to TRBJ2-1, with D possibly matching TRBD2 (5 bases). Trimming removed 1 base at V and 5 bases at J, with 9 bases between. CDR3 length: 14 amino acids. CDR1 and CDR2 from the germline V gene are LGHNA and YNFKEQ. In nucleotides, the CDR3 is TGTGCCAGCAGCCAAGTAGAGAGGGACAATGAGCAGTTCTTC. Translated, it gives CASSQVERDNEQFF.

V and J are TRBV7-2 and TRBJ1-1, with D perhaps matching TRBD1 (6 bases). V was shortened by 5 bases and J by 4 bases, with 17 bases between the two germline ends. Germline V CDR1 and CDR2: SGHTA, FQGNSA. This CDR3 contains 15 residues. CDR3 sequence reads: CASSPRGRGVTEAFF. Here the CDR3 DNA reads TGTGCCAGCAGCCCAAGAGGCAGGGGAGTCACTGAAGCTTTCTTT.

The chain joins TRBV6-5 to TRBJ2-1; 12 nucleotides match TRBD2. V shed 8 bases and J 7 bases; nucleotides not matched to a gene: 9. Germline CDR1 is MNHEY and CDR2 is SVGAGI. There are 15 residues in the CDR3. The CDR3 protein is CASRPLAGGSNEQFF. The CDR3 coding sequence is TGTGCCAGCCGACCCCTAGCGGGAGGGTCAAATGAGCAGTTCTTC.

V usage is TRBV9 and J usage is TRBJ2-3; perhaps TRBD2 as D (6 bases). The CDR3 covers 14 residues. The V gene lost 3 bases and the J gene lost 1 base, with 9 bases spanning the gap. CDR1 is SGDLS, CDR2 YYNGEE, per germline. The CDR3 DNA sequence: TGTGCCAGCAGCGAGTCGGGGGGCACAGATACGCAGTATTTT. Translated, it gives CASSESGGTDTQYF.

As DNA, the CDR3 is TGTGCCAGCAGCGTAGGGGTGACTAGCGGGCTGGAGGAGCAGTACTTC. It codes for CASSVGVTSGLEEQYF. The chain combines TRBV9 with TRBJ2-7; 10 nucleotides agree with TRBD2. The junction had 10 bases not matched to a gene; V was cut back by 0 bases and J by 7 bases. The V gene's germline CDR1 is SGDLS and CDR2 YYNGEE. The CDR3 runs 16 residues. Full variable domain (rest looked up from reference TRBV9 and TRBJ2-7): DSGVTQTPKHLITATGQRVTLRCSPRSGDLSVYWYQQSLDQGLQFLIQYYNGEERAKGNILERFSAQQFPDLHSELNLSSLELGDSALYFCASSVGVTSGLEEQYFGPGTRLTVT.

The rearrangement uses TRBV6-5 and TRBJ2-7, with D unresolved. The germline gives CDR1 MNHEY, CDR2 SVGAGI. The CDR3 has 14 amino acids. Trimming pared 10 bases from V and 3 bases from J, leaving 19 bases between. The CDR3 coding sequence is TGTGCCACAAAGCCCCGGAGCACGTTCTACGAGCAGTACTTC. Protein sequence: CATKPRSTFYEQYF.

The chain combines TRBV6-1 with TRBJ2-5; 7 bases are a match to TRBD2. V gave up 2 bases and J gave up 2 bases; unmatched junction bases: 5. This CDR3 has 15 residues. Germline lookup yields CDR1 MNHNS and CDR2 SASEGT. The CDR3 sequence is CASSELAGVQETQYF. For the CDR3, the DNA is TGTGCCAGCAGTGAACTGGCGGGGGTACAAGAGACCCAGTACTTC.

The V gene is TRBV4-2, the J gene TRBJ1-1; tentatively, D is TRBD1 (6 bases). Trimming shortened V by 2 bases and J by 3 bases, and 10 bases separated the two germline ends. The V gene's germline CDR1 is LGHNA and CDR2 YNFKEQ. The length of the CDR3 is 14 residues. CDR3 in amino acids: CASSQKDSYTEAFF. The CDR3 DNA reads TGTGCCAGCAGCCAAAAGGACAGCTACACTGAAGCTTTCTTT.

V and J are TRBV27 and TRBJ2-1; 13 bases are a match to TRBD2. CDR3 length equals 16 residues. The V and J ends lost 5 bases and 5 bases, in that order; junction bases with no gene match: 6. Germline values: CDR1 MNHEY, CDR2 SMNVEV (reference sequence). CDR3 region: CASSPTSGGANNEQFF. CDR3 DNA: TGTGCCAGCAGTCCTACTAGCGGGGGGGCCAACAATGAGCAGTTCTTC.

The CDR3 region has the DNA TGTGCCAGCAGTTTAGGGACAGGTAGCAATCAGCCCCAGCATTTT. It yields the protein CASSLGTGSNQPQHF. The chain combines TRBV27 with TRBJ1-5; 8 nucleotides align to TRBD1. V dropped 2 bases and J dropped 0; count of bases not matched to a gene: 0. CDR1 is MNHEY, CDR2 SMNVEV, per germline (reference sequence). The CDR3 has 15 amino acids.

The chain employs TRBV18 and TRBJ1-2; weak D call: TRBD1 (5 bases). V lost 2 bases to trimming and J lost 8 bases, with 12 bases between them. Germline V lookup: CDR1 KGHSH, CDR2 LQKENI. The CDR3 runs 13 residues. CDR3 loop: CASSPVGGRGYTF. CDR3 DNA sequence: TGTGCCAGCTCACCAGTGGGGGGACGCGGCTACACCTTC.

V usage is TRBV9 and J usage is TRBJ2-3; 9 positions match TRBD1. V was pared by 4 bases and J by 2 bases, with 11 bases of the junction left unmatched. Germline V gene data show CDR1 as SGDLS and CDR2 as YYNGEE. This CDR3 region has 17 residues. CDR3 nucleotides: TGTGCCAGCAGCCCCCGCGGGACAGGGACATACACAGATACGCAGTATTTT. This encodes CASSPRGTGTYTDTQYF.

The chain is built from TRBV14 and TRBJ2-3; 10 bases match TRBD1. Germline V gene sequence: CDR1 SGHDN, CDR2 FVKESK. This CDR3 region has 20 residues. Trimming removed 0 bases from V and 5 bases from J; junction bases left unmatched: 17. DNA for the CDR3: TGTGCCAGCAGCCAAGAATGGGGGGGACAGGGGCCTTCAGCTCAAGATACGCAGTATTTT. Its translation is CASSQEWGGQGPSAQDTQYF.

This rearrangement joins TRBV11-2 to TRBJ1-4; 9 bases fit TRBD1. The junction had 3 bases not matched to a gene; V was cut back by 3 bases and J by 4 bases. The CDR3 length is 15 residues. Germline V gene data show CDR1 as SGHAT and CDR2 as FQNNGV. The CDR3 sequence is CASSFGTGINEKLFF. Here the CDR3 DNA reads TGTGCCAGCAGCTTCGGGACAGGGATTAATGAAAAACTGTTTTTT.

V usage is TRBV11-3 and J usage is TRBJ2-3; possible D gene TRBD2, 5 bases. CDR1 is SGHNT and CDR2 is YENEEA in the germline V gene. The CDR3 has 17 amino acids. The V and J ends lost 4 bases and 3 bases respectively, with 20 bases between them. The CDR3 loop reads CASSSRRAPRGTDTQYF. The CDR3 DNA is TGTGCCAGCAGCTCCCGCCGAGCGCCCCGAGGGACAGATACGCAGTATTTT.

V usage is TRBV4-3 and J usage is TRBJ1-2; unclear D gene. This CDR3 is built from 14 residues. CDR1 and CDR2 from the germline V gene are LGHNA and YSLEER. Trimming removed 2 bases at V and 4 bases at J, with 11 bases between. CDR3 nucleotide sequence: TGCGCCAGCAGCCAATCGCGCACCGGCTATGGCTACACCTTC. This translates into CASSQSRTGYGYTF.

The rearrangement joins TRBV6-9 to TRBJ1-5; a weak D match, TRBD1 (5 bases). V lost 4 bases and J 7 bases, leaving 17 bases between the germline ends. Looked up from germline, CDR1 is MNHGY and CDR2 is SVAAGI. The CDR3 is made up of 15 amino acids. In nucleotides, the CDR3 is TGTGCCAGCAGTTGCTATGGGGGGAGGGAGCAGCCCCAGCATTTT. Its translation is CASSCYGGREQPQHF.

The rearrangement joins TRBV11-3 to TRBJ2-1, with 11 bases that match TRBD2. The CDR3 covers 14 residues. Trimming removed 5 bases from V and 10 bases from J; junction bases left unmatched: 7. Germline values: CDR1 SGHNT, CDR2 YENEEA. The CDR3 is CASSPGTSGPEQFF. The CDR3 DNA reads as TGTGCCAGCAGCCCCGGGACTAGCGGACCCGAGCAGTTCTTC.

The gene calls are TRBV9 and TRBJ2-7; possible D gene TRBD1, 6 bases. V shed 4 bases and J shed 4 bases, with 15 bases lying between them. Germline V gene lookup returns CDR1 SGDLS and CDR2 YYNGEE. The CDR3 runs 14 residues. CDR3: CASSPRDTVYEQYF. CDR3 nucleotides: TGTGCCAGCAGCCCCCGGGACACCGTTTACGAGCAGTACTTC.

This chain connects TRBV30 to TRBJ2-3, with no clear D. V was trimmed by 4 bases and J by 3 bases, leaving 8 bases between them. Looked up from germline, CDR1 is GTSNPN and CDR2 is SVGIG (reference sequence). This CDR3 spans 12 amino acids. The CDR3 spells CAWTPRTDTQYF. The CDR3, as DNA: TGTGCCTGGACGCCTAGGACAGATACGCAGTATTTT. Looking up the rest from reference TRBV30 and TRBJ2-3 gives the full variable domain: SQTIHQWPATLVQPVGSPLSLECTVEGTSNPNLYWYRQAAGRGLQLLFYSVGIGQISSEVPQNLSASRPQDRQFILSSKKLLLSDSGFYLCAWTPRTDTQYFGPGTRLTVL.

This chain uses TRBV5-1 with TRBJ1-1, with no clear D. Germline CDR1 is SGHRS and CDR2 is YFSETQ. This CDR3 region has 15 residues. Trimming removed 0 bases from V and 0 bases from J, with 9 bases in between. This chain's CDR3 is CASSLASGMNTEAFF. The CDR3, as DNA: TGCGCCAGCAGCTTGGCGTCGGGGATGAACACTGAAGCTTTCTTT.

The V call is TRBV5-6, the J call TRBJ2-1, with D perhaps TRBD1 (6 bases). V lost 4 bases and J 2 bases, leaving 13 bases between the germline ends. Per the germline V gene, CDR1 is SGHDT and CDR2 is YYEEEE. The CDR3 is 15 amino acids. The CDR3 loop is CASSPRDKPYNEQFF. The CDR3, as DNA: TGTGCCAGCAGCCCCCGGGACAAACCCTACAATGAGCAGTTCTTC.

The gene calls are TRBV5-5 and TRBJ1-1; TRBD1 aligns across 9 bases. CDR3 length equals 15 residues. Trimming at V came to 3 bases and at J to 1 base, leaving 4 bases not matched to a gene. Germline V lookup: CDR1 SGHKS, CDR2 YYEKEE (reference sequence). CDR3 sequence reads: CASSWTGVSNTEAFF. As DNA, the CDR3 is TGTGCCAGCAGCTGGACAGGGGTATCGAACACTGAAGCTTTCTTT.

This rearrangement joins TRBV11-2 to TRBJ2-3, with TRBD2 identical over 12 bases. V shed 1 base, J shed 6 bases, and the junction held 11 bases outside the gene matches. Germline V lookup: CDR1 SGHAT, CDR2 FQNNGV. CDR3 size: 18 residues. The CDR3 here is CASSLGTLAGGVRDTQYF. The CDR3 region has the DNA TGTGCCAGCAGCTTAGGTACCCTAGCGGGAGGGGTGCGGGATACGCAGTATTTT.

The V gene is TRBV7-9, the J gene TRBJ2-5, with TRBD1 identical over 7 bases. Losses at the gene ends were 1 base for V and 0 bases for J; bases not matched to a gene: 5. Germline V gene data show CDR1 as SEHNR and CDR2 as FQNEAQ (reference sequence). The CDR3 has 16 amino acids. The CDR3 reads CASSLGYGTDQETQYF. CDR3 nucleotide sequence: TGTGCCAGCAGCTTAGGGTACGGGACAGACCAAGAGACCCAGTACTTC. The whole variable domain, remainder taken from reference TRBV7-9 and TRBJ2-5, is DTGVSQNPRHKITKRGQNVTFRCDPISEHNRLYWYRQTLGQGPEFLTYFQNEAQLEKSRLLSDRFSAERPKGSFSTLEIQRTEQGDSAMYLCASSLGYGTDQETQYFGPGTRLLVL.

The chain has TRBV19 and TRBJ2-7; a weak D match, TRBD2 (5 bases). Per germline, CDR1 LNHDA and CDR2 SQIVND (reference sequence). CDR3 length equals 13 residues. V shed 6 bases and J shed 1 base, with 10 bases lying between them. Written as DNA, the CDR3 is TGTGCCAGTAGCGAGGGCGCTTCCTACGAGCAGTACTTC. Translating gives CASSEGASYEQYF.